This T cell receptor (beta chain) is from a study of T-cell reconstitution after alpha-beta-depleted transplantation in children. This clonotype has a handful of counts. Its antigen is undetermined. Study outcomes and limitations: Surviving recipient T cells and thymic progenitors produced the high day-60 TCRbeta diversity seen in some patients.

The CDR3 is 17 amino acids. Unmatched junction bases numbered 11, after V lost 3 bases and J lost 4 bases. Germline loops: CDR1 MNHEY, CDR2 SVGEGT. During its preparation, the TCRbeta library received unique molecular identifiers. TCRdb ran MiXCR on the PCR reads and lists one entry per CDR3 protein. Of a few hundred thousand distinct CDR3 sequences in the sample, 10% to 15% were seen once. The starting material was PBMCs, mostly from graft donor cells, obtained 360 days after TCRalphabeta/CD19-depleted stem cell transplant. The chain joins TRBV6-2 or TRBV6-3 to TRBJ2-3; TRBD1 aligns across 9 bases. This clonotype was obtained from a male patient between 10 and 17 years old who had a stem cell transplant for acute myeloid leukemia, so the T cells may come from the graft donor. CDR3 loop: CASSYMVETGGPDTQYF. For the CDR3, the DNA is TGTGCCAGCAGTTATATGGTCGAGACAGGGGGACCAGATACGCAGTATTTT.